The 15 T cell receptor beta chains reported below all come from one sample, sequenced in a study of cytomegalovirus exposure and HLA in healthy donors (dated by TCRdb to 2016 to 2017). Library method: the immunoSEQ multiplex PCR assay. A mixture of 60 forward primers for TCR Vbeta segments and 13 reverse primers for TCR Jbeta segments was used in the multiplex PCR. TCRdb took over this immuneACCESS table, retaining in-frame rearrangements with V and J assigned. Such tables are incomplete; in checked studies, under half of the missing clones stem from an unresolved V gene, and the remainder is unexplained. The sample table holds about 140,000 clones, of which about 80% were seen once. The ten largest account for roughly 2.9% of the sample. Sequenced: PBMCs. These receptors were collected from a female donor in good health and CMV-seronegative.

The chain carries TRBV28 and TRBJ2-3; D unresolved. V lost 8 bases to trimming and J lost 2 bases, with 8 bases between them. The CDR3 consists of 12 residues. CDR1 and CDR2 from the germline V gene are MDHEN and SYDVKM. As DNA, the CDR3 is TGTGCCAGCTCTACGAACACAGATACGCAGTATTTT. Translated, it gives CASSTNTDTQYF.

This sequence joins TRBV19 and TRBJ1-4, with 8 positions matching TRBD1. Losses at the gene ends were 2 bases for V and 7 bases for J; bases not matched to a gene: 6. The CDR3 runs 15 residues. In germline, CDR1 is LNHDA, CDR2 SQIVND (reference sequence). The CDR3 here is CASSIRTGSSEKLFF. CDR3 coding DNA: TGTGCCAGTAGTATAAGGACAGGGTCGTCTGAAAAACTGTTTTTT.

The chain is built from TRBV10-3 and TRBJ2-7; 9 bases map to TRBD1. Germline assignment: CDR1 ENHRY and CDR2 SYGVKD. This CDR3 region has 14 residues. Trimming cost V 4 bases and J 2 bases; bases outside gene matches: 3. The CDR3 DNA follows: TGTGCCATCAGTGCACGACAGGGGGCCTACGAGCAGTACTTC. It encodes CAISARQGAYEQYF.

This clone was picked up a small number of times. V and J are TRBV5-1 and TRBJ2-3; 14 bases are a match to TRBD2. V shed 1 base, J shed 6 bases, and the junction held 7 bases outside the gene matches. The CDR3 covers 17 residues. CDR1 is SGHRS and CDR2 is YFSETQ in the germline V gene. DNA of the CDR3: TGCGCCAGCAGCTTGCAGCCGACTAGCGGGGGGGGCGATACGCAGTATTTT. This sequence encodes CASSLQPTSGGGDTQYF.

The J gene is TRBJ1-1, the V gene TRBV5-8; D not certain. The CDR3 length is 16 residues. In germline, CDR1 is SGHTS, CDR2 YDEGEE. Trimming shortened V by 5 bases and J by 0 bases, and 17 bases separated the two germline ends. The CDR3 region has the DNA TGTGCCAGCAGTAATCTTATTGTCAGGTTGAACACTGAAGCTTTCTTT. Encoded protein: CASSNLIVRLNTEAFF.

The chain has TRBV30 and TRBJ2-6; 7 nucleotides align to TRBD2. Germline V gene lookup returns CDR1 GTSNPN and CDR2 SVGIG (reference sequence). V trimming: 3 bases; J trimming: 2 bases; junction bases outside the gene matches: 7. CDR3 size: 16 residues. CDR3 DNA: TGTGCCTGGAGACCTAGGGGAGGGGCTGGGGCCAACGTCCTGACTTTC. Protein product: CAWRPRGGAGANVLTF.

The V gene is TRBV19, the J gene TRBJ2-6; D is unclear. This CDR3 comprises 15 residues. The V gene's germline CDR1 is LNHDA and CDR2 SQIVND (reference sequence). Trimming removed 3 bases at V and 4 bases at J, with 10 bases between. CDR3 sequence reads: CASSILSFGANVLTF. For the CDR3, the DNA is TGTGCCAGTAGTATCCTCTCCTTCGGGGCCAACGTCCTGACTTTC.

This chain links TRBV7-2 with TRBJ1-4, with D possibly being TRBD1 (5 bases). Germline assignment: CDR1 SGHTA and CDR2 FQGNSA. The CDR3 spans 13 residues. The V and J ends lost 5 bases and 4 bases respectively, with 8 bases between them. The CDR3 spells CASSRGINEKLFF. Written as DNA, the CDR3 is TGTGCCAGCAGCCGGGGGATTAATGAAAAACTGTTTTTT. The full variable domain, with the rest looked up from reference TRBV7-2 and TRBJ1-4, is GAGVSQSPSNKVTEKGKDVELRCDPISGHTALYWYRQSLGQGLEFLIYFQGNSAPDKSGLPSDRFSAERTGGSVSTLTIQRTQQEDSAVYLCASSRGINEKLFFGSGTQLSVL.

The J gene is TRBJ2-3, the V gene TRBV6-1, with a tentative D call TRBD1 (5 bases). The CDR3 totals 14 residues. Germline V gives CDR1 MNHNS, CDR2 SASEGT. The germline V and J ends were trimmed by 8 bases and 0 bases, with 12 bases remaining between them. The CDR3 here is CASGRTTSTDTQYF. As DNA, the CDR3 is TGTGCCAGCGGTCGGACAACCAGCACAGATACGCAGTATTTT.

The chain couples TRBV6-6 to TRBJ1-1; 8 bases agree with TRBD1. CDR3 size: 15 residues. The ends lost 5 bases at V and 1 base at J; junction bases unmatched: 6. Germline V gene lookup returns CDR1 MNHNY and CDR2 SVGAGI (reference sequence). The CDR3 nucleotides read TGTGCCAGCAGTGGTACGACAGGGGCGAACACTGAAGCTTTCTTT. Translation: CASSGTTGANTEAFF.

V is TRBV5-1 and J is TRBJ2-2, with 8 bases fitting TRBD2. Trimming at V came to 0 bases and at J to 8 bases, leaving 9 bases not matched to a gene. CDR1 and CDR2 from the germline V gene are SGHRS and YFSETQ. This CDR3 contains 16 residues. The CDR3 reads CASSLAGTSRRGELFF. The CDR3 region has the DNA TGCGCCAGCAGCTTGGCCGGGACTAGTAGGAGGGGGGAGCTGTTTTTT.

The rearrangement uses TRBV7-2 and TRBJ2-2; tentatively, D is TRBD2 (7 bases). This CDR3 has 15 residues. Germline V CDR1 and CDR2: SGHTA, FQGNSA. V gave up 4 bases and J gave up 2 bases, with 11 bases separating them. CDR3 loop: CASSSGGTNTGELFF. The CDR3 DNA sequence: TGTGCCAGCAGCTCCGGGGGGACAAACACCGGGGAGCTGTTTTTT.

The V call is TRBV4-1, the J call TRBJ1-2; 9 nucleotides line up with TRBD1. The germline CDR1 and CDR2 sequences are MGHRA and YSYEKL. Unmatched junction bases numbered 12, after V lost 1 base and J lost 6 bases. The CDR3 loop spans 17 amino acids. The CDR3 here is CASSQGTGEIVVNGYTF. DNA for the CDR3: TGCGCCAGCAGCCAAGGGACAGGGGAGATCGTGGTGAATGGCTACACCTTC.

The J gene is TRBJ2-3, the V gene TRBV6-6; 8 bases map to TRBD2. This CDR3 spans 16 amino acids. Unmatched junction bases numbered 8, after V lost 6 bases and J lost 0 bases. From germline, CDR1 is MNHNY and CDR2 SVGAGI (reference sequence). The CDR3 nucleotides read TGTGCCAGCAGGAAGACTAGCGCGCCTAGCACAGATACGCAGTATTTT. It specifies CASRKTSAPSTDTQYF.

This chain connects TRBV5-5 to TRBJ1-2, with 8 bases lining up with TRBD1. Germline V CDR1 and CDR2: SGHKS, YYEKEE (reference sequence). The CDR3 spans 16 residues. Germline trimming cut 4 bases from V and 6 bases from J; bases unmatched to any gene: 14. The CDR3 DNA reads TGTGCCAGCAGCCCAACAGAGGACAGGGACTTTAATGGCTACACCTTC. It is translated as CASSPTEDRDFNGYTF.